The 30 T cell receptor beta chains listed next were all sequenced from one sample in a study of T cells in tumors after PD-1 blockade. Assay: immunoSEQ multiplex PCR; the TCRdb copy retains only in-frame clones and omits some. The sample comprises a few thousand clones, about 67% of which are singletons, and approximately 18% rests with the top ten. Sequencing was performed on tumor tissue, taken before anti-PD-1 treatment. The origin of the receptors is a human donor with basal cell carcinoma.

The chain couples TRBV7-4 to TRBJ2-4, with no clear D. The CDR3 loop spans 15 amino acids. Germline V CDR1 and CDR2: SGHVT, SQSDAQ. V shed 0 bases and J shed 0 bases, with 6 bases lying between them. CDR3 coding DNA: TGTGCCAGCAGCTTAGCGGCAAGAGCCAAAAACATTCAGTACTTC. Protein sequence: CASSLAARAKNIQYF.

V and J are TRBV6-5 and TRBJ2-3; D unclear. The V gene lost 2 bases and the J gene lost 0 bases, with 12 bases spanning the gap. This CDR3 is built from 16 residues. Germline CDR1 is MNHEY and CDR2 is SVGAGI. The CDR3 reads CASSYNRPYSTDTQYF. In nucleotides, the CDR3 is TGTGCCAGCAGTTACAACAGACCATATAGCACAGATACGCAGTATTTT.

This clone has only a few counts. The chain links TRBV14 to TRBJ2-7; possibly TRBD1 or TRBD2 for D (5 bases each). The germline V and J ends were trimmed by 1 base and 6 bases, with 10 bases remaining between them. The CDR3 runs to 13 residues. Looked up from germline, CDR1 is SGHDN and CDR2 is FVKESK. The CDR3 DNA is TGTGCCAGCAGCCAAGTCACAGGAGGCGAGCAGTACTTC. Protein sequence: CASSQVTGGEQYF.

The V and J genes are TRBV12-3 or TRBV12-4 and TRBJ2-4, with a tentative D call TRBD2 (6 bases). CDR3 length: 13 amino acids. Trimming shortened V by 6 bases and J by 5 bases, and 11 bases separated the two germline ends. The CDR3: CASSSPGENIQYF. DNA for the CDR3: TGTGCCAGCAGCTCCCCGGGGGAAAACATTCAGTACTTC.

The rearrangement joins TRBV5-1 to TRBJ2-7, with 7 bases identical to TRBD1. The CDR3 consists of 13 residues. V shed 3 bases, J shed 6 bases, and the junction held 6 bases outside the gene matches. Germline CDR1 is SGHRS and CDR2 is YFSETQ. The DNA for the CDR3 is TGCGCCAGCAGCTCGACCCCAGGGGGCGAGCAGTACTTC. Its translation: CASSSTPGGEQYF.

This clone was counted only a few times. The chain joins TRBV11-3 to TRBJ2-5; 8 bases are shared with TRBD1. The CDR3 has 15 residues. V shed 3 bases and J 3 bases; nucleotides not matched to a gene: 6. Germline V lookup: CDR1 SGHNT, CDR2 YENEEA. CDR3 in amino acids: CASSFTPDREETQYF. The CDR3 DNA reads TGTGCCAGCAGCTTCACCCCGGACAGGGAAGAGACCCAGTACTTC.

The chain links TRBV6-5 to TRBJ2-7, with 7 bases lining up with TRBD1. The junction had 5 bases not matched to a gene; V was cut back by 6 bases and J by 3 bases. Germline V gene sequence: CDR1 MNHEY, CDR2 SVGAGI. The CDR3 is made up of 13 amino acids. The CDR3 protein is CASRVTGDYEQYF. The CDR3 DNA reads as TGTGCCAGCAGGGTTACAGGGGACTACGAGCAGTACTTC.

The rearrangement links TRBV21-1 to TRBJ2-7; TRBD1 reflects the table's D call only, with no check against the DNA. TRBV21-1 is described as a pseudogene. The CDR3 sequence is 16 residues long. CDR3 sequence (DNA): TGTGCCAGCAGCAAAGATGGGGGCTCAGGATCCTACGAGCAGTACTTC. Translating it yields CASSKDGGSGSYEQYF.

This clone was observed a handful of times. V usage is TRBV6-5 and J usage is TRBJ1-1; weak D call: TRBD1 (5 bases). Looked up from germline, CDR1 is MNHEY and CDR2 is SVGAGI. The CDR3 consists of 12 residues. Trimming left V 10 bases short and J 7 bases short, with 16 bases between. The CDR3 DNA is TGTGCCAACACCCCCCTACAGGTTGAAGCTTTCTTT. This encodes CANTPLQVEAFF.

The chain links TRBV28 to TRBJ1-6; 10 bases fit TRBD1. From germline, CDR1 is MDHEN and CDR2 SYDVKM. CDR3 size: 15 residues. With V trimmed by 5 bases and J by 9 bases, 7 bases remained unmatched. In DNA, the CDR3 is TGTGCCAGCAGTCCCACCGGGACAGGGGCTTCACCCCTCCACTTT. Its protein is CASSPTGTGASPLHF.

This clone was detected only a few times. The chain recombines TRBV7-9 with TRBJ1-3; 10 positions match TRBD1. Germline values: CDR1 SEHNR, CDR2 FQNEAQ (reference sequence). V was clipped by 4 bases and J by 7 bases; unmatched bases: 7. CDR3 size: 15 residues. This CDR3 is CASSSERQGANTIYF. The CDR3 nucleotides are TGTGCCAGCAGCTCAGAGAGACAGGGGGCTAACACCATATATTTT.

In its sample, this clone was seen a few times. J is TRBJ2-7 and V is TRBV3-1 (or the pseudogene TRBV3-2); tentatively, D is TRBD1 or TRBD2 (6 bases each). This CDR3 has 15 residues. V gave up 4 bases and J gave up 6 bases, with 19 bases separating them. Germline V gene data show CDR1 as LGHDT and CDR2 as YNNKEL (reference sequence). The CDR3 DNA is TGTGCCAGCAGCCTTGGCCGCGGGACAAACCGCGAGCAGTACTTC. Translated, it gives CASSLGRGTNREQYF.

V and J are TRBV14 and TRBJ2-3, with D unresolved. Germline-derived CDR1 and CDR2 are SGHDN and FVKESK. This CDR3 spans 14 amino acids. Trimming took off 1 base at V and 7 bases at J, with 12 bases between the two ends. The CDR3 coding sequence is TGTGCCAGCAGCCAAGCCTACCGTCTAAATACGCAGTATTTT. Its translation is CASSQAYRLNTQYF.

This clone rates as large. The gene calls are TRBV4-1 and TRBJ1-2; D possibly corresponds to TRBD1 (5 bases). The CDR3 length is 15 residues. Germline V gene data show CDR1 as MGHRA and CDR2 as YSYEKL. The V end was cut by 4 bases, the J end by 1 base, with 13 bases between. Here the CDR3 DNA reads TGCGCCAGCAGCCCCCCGGGGGTCGGTAACTATGGCTACACCTTC. It encodes CASSPPGVGNYGYTF.

This chain links TRBV6-4 with TRBJ1-6, with D tentatively TRBD1 (5 bases). Trimming took 5 bases from V and 5 from J, leaving 13 bases between them. CDR1 MRHNA and CDR2 SNTAGT come from the germline V gene. This CDR3 has 15 residues. The DNA of the CDR3 is TGTGCCAGCAGTCTCTCCATGGGGGATAATTCACCCCTCCACTTT. Its protein is CASSLSMGDNSPLHF.

The V gene is TRBV4-1, the J gene TRBJ1-3; D might be TRBD1 (5 bases). The germline gives CDR1 MGHRA, CDR2 YSYEKL. V was clipped by 0 bases and J by 0 bases, with 6 bases between them. The CDR3 contains 15 residues. In DNA, the CDR3 is TGCGCCAGCAGCCAAGAGAGGGGCTCTGGAAACACCATATATTTT. This codes for CASSQERGSGNTIYF.

The CDR3 DNA follows: TGTGCCAGCAGCCAACAACCGGGACAGGGGGCGAAACGTGGGGCCAACGTCCTGACTTTC. The encoded protein is CASSQQPGQGAKRGANVLTF. V gene TRBV4-2 combines with J gene TRBJ2-6; 12 nucleotides align to TRBD1. The germline gives CDR1 LGHNA, CDR2 YNFKEQ. This CDR3 is built from 20 residues. V lost 2 bases, J lost 3 bases, and 11 bases stayed unmatched.

In its sample, this clone was seen a few times. The CDR3 DNA reads as TGCAGCGTTATTAGGCAGGGGGCTAACTATGGCTACACCTTC. Amino acids: CSVIRQGANYGYTF. The chain links TRBV29-1 to TRBJ1-2; 7 bases are shared with TRBD1. Germline V gives CDR1 SQVTM, CDR2 ANQGSEA. The CDR3 extends over 14 amino acids. J lost 0 bases, V lost 5 bases, and 6 bases had no gene match.

The J gene is TRBJ1-4, the V gene TRBV7-2, with 9 bases that match TRBD1. The V gene end was trimmed by 5 bases and the J gene end by 1 base; junction bases not matched to a gene: 5. This CDR3 region has 16 residues. Germline V lookup: CDR1 SGHTA, CDR2 FQGNSA. The CDR3 sequence: CASSLGQGRTNEKLFF. DNA of the CDR3: TGTGCCAGCAGCCTAGGACAGGGGCGAACTAATGAAAAACTGTTTTTT.

The chain couples TRBV9 to TRBJ2-1; D might be TRBD2 (5 bases). Germline V gene sequence: CDR1 SGDLS, CDR2 YYNGEE. The V and J ends lost 4 bases and 7 bases respectively, with 18 bases between them. The CDR3 spans 15 residues. CDR3 sequence (DNA): TGTGCCAGCAGCCCCTCGGACCAGCGGAGGAATGAGCAGTTCTTC. This translates into CASSPSDQRRNEQFF.

V usage is TRBV15 and J usage is TRBJ1-5, with D uncertain. The CDR3 length is 13 residues. Germline-derived CDR1 and CDR2 are LNHNV and YYDKDF (reference sequence). V lost 3 bases and J lost 6, with 9 bases in between. The CDR3 spells CATSRARRQPQHF. For the CDR3, the DNA is TGTGCCACCAGCAGGGCGAGGCGTCAGCCCCAGCATTTT. The whole variable domain, remainder taken from reference TRBV15 and TRBJ1-5, is DAMVIQNPRYQVTQFGKPVTLSCSQTLNHNVMYWYQQKSSQAPKLLFHYYDKDFNNEADTPDNFQSRRPNTSFCFLDIRSPGLGDTAMYLCATSRARRQPQHFGDGTRLSIL.

This clone was seen only once. This chain uses TRBV18 with TRBJ2-2; D remains unclear. V was trimmed by 0 bases and J by 5 bases, leaving 13 bases between them. From germline, CDR1 is KGHSH and CDR2 LQKENI. CDR3 length: 16 residues. This CDR3 reads CASSPPSSANTGELFF. The CDR3 DNA reads as TGTGCCAGCTCACCACCGTCCAGCGCCAATACCGGGGAGCTGTTTTTT.

The V and J genes are TRBV23-1 and TRBJ2-1; 13 nucleotides agree with TRBD2. TRBV23-1 belongs to the ORF category, with a function that is uncertain. Unmatched junction bases numbered 8, after V lost 2 bases and J lost 4 bases. The CDR3 has 18 residues. The CDR3: CASSQPPGLAGPYNEQFF. CDR3 nucleotides: TGCGCCAGCAGTCAACCCCCGGGACTAGCGGGACCTTACAATGAGCAGTTCTTC.

The V gene is TRBV6-5, the J gene TRBJ1-1; D is undetermined. V lost 0 bases and J 5 bases, leaving 7 bases between the germline ends. From germline, CDR1 is MNHEY and CDR2 SVGAGI. CDR3 length: 13 amino acids. The CDR3 loop is CASSYSKRTEAFF. In DNA, the CDR3 is TGTGCCAGCAGTTACTCCAAGAGAACTGAAGCTTTCTTT.

This clone has only a few counts. The chain uses TRBV2 and TRBJ2-6; D gene uncertain. V was pared by 4 bases and J by 2 bases, with 3 bases between. Germline loops: CDR1 SNHLY, CDR2 FYNNEI. This CDR3 comprises 13 residues. The CDR3 DNA is TGTGCCAGCAGTGCACCTGGGGCCAACGTCCTGACTTTC. Encoded protein: CASSAPGANVLTF.

This clone is large (0.1 to 1%) in the sample. The chain uses TRBV5-1 and TRBJ2-3; perhaps TRBD2 as D (5 bases). The CDR3 has 16 amino acids. V lost 6 bases, J lost 3 bases, and 20 bases lay in between. Germline V gene lookup returns CDR1 SGHRS and CDR2 YFSETQ. CDR3 amino acids: CASTLVPAGGTDTQYF. The CDR3 DNA is TGCGCCAGCACATTGGTACCGGCGGGCGGAACAGATACGCAGTATTTT. Together with reference TRBV5-1 and TRBJ2-3, the CDR3 gives the full variable domain: KAGVTQTPRYLIKTRGQQVTLSCSPISGHRSVSWYQQTPGQGLQFLFEYFSETQRNKGNFPGRFSGRQFSNSRSEMNVSTLELGDSALYLCASTLVPAGGTDTQYFGPGTRLTVL.

This clone was seen a single time. V and J are TRBV4-1 and TRBJ2-5; weak D call: TRBD1 (6 bases). CDR3 length equals 15 residues. CDR1 is MGHRA, CDR2 YSYEKL, per germline. Trimming removed 5 bases at V and 3 bases at J, with 16 bases between. CDR3 amino acids: CASSNLGAAKETQYF. For the CDR3, the DNA is TGCGCCAGCAGCAACCTGGGGGCGGCTAAAGAGACCCAGTACTTC.

The V and J genes are TRBV7-9 and TRBJ2-1, with D possibly matching TRBD1 (6 bases). Trimming cost V 4 bases and J 9 bases, with 10 bases left between them. From germline, CDR1 is SEHNR and CDR2 FQNEAQ (reference sequence). This CDR3 is built from 12 residues. The CDR3 loop is CASSSGVGEQFF. The CDR3 bases are TGTGCCAGCAGCTCAGGGGTTGGTGAGCAGTTCTTC.

For the CDR3, the DNA is TGTGCCAGCAGCTTAGGGGCAGGCCCATCTAATGAGCAGTTCTTC. This sequence encodes CASSLGAGPSNEQFF. This sequence joins TRBV5-4 and TRBJ2-1; D may be TRBD1 (5 bases). Germline assignment: CDR1 SGHNT and CDR2 YYREEE (reference sequence). This CDR3 has 15 residues. The V end was cut by 2 bases, the J end by 7 bases, with 16 bases between.

The sample holds one count of this clone. The chain employs TRBV30 and TRBJ2-2, with D maybe TRBD2 (5 bases). The CDR3 consists of 14 residues. CDR1 and CDR2 (germline): GTSNPN, SVGIG (reference sequence). Trimming stripped 4 bases from V and 3 bases from J, with 12 bases between. The CDR3 loop is CAWTLTRYTGELFF. CDR3 bases: TGTGCCTGGACCCTTACTAGGTACACCGGGGAGCTGTTTTTT.